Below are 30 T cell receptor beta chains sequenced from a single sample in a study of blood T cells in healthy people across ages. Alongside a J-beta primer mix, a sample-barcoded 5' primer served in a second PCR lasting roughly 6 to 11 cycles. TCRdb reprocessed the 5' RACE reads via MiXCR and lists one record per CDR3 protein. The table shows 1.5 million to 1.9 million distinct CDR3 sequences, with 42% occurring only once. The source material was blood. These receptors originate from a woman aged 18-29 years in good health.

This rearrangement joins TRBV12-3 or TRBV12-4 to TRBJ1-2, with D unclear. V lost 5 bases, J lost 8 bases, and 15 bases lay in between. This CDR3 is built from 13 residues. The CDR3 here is CASSARDREGYTF. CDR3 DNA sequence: TGTGCCAGCAGTGCGCGGGATCGAGAGGGCTACACCTTC.

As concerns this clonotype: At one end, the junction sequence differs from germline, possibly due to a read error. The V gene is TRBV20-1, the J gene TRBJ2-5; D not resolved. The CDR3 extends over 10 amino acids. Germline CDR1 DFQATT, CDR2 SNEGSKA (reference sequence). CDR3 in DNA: TGCGGTGCTAGAGGAGAGACCCAGTACTTC. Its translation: CGARGETQYF.

CDR3 nucleotide sequence: TGTGCCAGCAGCTGGAGCGGCTCCTACAATGAGCAGTTCTTC. Translating gives CASSWSGSYNEQFF. This chain connects TRBV5-6 to TRBJ2-1, with a weak D call TRBD2 (5 bases). Trimming stripped 3 bases from V and 0 bases from J, with 7 bases between. This CDR3 contains 14 residues. Germline CDR1 and CDR2: SGHDT and YYEEEE. The whole variable domain, filled in from reference TRBV5-6 and TRBJ2-1, reads DAGVTQSPTHLIKTRGQQVTLRCSPKSGHDTVSWYQQALGQGPQFIFQYYEEEERQRGNFPDRFSGHQFPNYSSELNVNALLLGDSALYLCASSWSGSYNEQFFGPGTRLTVL.

CDR3 residues: CASSLSTGNEQYF. CDR3 DNA: TGTGCCAGCAGCTTATCTACAGGGAACGAGCAGTACTTC. V gene TRBV11-2 combines with J gene TRBJ2-7; possibly TRBD1 for D (6 bases). V lost 2 bases and J 5 bases, leaving 10 bases between the germline ends. The CDR3 covers 13 residues. From germline, CDR1 is SGHAT and CDR2 FQNNGV. Supplemented by reference TRBV11-2 and TRBJ2-7, the full variable domain reads EAGVAQSPRYKIIEKRQSVAFWCNPISGHATLYWYQQILGQGPKLLIQFQNNGVVDDSQLPKDRFSAERLKGVDSTLKIQPAKLEDSAVYLCASSLSTGNEQYFGPGTRLTVT.

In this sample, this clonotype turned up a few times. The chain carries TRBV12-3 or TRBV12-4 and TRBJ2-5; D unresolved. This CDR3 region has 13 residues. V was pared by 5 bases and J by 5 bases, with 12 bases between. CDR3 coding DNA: TGTGCCAGCAGTCTGAACGTAGTGGAGACCCAGTACTTC. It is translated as CASSLNVVETQYF.

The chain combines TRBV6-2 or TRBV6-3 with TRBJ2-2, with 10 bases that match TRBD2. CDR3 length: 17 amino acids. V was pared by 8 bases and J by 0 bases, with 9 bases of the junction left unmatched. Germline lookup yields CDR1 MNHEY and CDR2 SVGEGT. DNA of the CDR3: TGTGCCAGCCATACGGGGACTAGCGCCGCGAACACCGGGGAGCTGTTTTTT. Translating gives CASHTGTSAANTGELFF.

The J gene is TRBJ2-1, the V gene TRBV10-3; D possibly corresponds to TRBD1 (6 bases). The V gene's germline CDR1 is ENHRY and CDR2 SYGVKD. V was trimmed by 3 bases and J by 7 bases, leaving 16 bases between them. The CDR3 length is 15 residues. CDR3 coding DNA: TGTGCCATCAGTGAAGGGGGAGCTGGGGAAAATGAGCAGTTCTTC. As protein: CAISEGGAGENEQFF.

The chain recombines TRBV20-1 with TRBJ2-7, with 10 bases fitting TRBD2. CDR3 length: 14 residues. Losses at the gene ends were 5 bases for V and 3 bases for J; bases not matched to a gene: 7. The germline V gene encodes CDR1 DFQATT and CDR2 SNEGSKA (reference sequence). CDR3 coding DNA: TGCAGTGCTGGGCCTAGCGGGAGCTTCTACGAGCAGTACTTC. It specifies CSAGPSGSFYEQYF.

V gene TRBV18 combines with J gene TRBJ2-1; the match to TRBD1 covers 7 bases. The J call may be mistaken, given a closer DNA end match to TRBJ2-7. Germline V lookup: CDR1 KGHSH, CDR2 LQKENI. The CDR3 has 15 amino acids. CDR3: CASSSTGAPYNEQYF. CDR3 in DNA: TGTGCCAGCTCCTCAACAGGGGCACCGTACAATGAGCAGTACTTC.

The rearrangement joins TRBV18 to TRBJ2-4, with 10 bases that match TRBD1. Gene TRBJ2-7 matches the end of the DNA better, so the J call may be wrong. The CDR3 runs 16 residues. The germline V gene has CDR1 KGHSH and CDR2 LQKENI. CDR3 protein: CASSPPDRGIFGEQYF. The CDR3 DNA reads TGTGCCAGCTCACCACCGGACAGGGGGATCTTCGGCGAGCAGTACTTC.

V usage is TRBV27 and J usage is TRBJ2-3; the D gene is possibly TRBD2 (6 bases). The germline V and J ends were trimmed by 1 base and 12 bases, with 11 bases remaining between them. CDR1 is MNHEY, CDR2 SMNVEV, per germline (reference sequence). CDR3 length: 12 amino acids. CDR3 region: CASSLFSGRQYF. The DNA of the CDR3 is TGTGCCAGCAGTTTATTTAGCGGCCGACAGTATTTT.

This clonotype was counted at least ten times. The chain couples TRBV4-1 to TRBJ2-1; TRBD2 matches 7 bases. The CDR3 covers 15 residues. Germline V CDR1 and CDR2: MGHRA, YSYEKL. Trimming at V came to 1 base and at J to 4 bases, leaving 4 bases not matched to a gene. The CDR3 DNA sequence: TGCGCCAGCAGCCAAGTTTCTAGCGGTTACAATGAGCAGTTCTTC. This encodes CASSQVSSGYNEQFF.

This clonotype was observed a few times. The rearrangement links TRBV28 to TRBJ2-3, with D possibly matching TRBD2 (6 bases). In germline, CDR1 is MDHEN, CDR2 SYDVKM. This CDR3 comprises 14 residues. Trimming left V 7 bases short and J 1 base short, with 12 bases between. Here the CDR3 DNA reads TGTGCCAGCAAAGGGACTTGGGGCACAGATACGCAGTATTTT. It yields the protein CASKGTWGTDTQYF.

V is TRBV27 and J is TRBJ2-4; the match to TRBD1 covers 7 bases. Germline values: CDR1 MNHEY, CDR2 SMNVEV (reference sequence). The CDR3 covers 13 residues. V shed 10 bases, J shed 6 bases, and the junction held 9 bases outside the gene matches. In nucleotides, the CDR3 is TGTGCCATCTCCGGGACAGAGGGAAACATTCAGTACTTC. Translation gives CAISGTEGNIQYF.

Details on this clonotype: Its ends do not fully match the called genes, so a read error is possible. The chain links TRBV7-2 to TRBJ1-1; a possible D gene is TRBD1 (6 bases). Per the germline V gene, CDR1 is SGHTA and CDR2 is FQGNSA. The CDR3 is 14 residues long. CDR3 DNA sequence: TGTGCCACCAGCTACACCAACAGGGTTGCTGAAGCTTTCTTT. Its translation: CATSYTNRVAEAFF.

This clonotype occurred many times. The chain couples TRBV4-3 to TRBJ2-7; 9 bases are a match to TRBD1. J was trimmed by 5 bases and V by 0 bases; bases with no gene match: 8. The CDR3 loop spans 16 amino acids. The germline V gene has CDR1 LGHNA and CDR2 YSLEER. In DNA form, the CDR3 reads TGCGCCAGCAGCCAAGAAATCGGGACAGGGACCGACGAGCAGTACTTC. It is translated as CASSQEIGTGTDEQYF.

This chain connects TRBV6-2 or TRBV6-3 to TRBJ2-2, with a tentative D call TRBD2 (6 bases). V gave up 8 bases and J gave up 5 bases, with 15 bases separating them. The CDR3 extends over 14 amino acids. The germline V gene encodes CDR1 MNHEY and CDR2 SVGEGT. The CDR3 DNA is TGTGCCAGCCGCTCCGCGGGAATTACCGGGGAGCTGTTTTTT. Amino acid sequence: CASRSAGITGELFF.

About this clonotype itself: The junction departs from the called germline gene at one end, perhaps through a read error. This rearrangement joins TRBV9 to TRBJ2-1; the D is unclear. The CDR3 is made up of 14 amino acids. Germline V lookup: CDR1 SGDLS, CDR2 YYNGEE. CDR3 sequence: CASTVMGGYNEQFF. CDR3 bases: TGTGCCAGCACCGTAATGGGCGGATACAATGAGCAGTTCTTC. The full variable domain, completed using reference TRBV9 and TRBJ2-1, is DSGVTQTPKHLITATGQRVTLRCSPRSGDLSVYWYQQSLDQGLQFLIQYYNGEERAKGNILERFSAQQFPDLHSELNLSSLELGDSALYFCASTVMGGYNEQFFGPGTRLTVL.

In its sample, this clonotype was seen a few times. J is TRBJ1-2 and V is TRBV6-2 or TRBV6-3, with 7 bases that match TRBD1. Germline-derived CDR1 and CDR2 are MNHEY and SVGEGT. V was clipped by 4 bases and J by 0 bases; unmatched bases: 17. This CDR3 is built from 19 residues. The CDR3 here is CASSFPIGQELLTNYGYTF. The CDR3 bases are TGTGCCAGCAGTTTCCCAATCGGACAGGAGTTGCTTACTAACTATGGCTACACCTTC.

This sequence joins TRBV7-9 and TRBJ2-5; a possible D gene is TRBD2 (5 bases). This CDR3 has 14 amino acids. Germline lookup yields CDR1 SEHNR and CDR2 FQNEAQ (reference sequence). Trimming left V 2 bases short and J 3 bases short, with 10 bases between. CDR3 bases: TGTGCCAGCAGCTTATCCTTGGAGGAAGAGACCCAGTACTTC. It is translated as CASSLSLEEETQYF.

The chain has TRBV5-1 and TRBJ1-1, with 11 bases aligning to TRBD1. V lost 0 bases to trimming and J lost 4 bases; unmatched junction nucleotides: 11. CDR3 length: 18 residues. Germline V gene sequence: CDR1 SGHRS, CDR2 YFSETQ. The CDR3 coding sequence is TGCGCCAGCAGCTTGGATAGCCGGACAGGGGGCCAGGCCACTGAAGCTTTCTTT. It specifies CASSLDSRTGGQATEAFF.

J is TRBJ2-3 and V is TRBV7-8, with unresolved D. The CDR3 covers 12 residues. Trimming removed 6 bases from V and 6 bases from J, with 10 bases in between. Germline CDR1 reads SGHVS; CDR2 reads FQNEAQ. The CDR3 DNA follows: TGTGCCAGCAGGCGCTTGGGCGATACGCAGTATTTT. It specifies CASRRLGDTQYF.

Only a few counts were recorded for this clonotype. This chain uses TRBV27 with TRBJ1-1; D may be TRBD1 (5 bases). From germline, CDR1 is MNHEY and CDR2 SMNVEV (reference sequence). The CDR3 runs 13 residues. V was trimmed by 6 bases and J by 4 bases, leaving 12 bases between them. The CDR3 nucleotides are TGTGCCAGCAGCCGACCCCAGGGCACTGAAGCTTTCTTT. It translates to CASSRPQGTEAFF.

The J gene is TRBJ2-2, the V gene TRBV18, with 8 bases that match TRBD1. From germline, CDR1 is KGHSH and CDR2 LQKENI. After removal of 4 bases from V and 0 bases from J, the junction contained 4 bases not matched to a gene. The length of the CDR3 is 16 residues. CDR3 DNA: TGTGCCAGCTCACTACGGACAGGGCCGAACACCGGGGAGCTGTTTTTT. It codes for CASSLRTGPNTGELFF.

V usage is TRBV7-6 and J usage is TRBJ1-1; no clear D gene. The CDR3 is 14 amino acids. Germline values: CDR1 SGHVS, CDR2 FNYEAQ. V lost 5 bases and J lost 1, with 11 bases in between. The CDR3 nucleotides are TGTGCCAGCAGCCCCCGTGAGGGGAACACTGAAGCTTTCTTT. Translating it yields CASSPREGNTEAFF.

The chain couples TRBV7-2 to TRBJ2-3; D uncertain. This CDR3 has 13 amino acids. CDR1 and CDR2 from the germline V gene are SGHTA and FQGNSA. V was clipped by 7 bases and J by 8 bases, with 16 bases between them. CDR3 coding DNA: TGTGCCAGCACCTACCCAGGACGTGGTACGCAGTATTTT. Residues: CASTYPGRGTQYF.

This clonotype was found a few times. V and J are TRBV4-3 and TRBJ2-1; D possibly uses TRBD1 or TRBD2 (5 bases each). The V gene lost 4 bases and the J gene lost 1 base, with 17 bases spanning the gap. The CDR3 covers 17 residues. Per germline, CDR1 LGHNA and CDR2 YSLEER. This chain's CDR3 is CASSLEGFSVSYNEQFF. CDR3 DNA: TGCGCCAGCAGCCTAGAGGGGTTTAGCGTTTCCTACAATGAGCAGTTCTTC.

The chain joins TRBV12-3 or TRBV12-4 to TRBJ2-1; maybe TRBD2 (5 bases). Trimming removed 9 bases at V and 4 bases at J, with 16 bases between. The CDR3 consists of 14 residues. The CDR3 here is CASLTSSLYNEQFF. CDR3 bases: TGTGCCAGTTTAACTAGTTCCCTATACAATGAGCAGTTCTTC.

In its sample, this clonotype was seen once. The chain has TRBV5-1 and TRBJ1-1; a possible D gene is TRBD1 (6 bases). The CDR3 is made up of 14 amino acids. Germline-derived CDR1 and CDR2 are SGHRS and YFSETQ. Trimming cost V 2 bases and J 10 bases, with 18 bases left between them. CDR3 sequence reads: CASSLGVGGRLAFF. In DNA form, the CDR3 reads TGCGCCAGCAGCTTAGGGGTGGGGGGGCGGCTAGCTTTCTTT. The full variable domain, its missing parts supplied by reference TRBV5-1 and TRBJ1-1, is KAGVTQTPRYLIKTRGQQVTLSCSPISGHRSVSWYQQTPGQGLQFLFEYFSETQRNKGNFPGRFSGRQFSNSRSEMNVSTLELGDSALYLCASSLGVGGRLAFFGQGTRLTVV.

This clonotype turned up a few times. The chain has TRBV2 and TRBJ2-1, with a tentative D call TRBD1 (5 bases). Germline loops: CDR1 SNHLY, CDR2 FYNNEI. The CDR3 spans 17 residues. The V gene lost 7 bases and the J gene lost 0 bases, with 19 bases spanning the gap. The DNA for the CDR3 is TGTGCCAGCAAGGAGCAGGGCGTAGTGAGCTCCTACAATGAGCAGTTCTTC. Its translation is CASKEQGVVSSYNEQFF. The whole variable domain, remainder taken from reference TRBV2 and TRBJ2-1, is EPEVTQTPSHQVTQMGQEVILRCVPISNHLYFYWYRQILGQKVEFLVSFYNNEISEKSEIFDDQFSVERPDGSNFTLKIRSTKLEDSAMYFCASKEQGVVSSYNEQFFGPGTRLTVL.